A single sample gave rise to the 20 T cell receptor beta chains below, sequenced in a study of CD8+ T cells in alopecia areata. Extracted from the samples, RNA was reverse transcribed into cDNA to serve as the sequencing template. The method was immunoSEQ multiplex PCR; TCRdb's version includes in-frame clones alone and lacks a portion of them. This repertoire shows 160,000 or so clones, around half found once; its top ten account for roughly 19%. Sequencing was performed on CD8+ T cells sorted from blood, taken at week 0. The receptors originated from a human donor with alopecia areata.

The chain links TRBV19 to TRBJ1-5; D is unresolved. The CDR3 is 12 amino acids. V lost 5 bases, J lost 4 bases, and 6 bases lay in between. CDR1 and CDR2 from the germline V gene are LNHDA and SQIVND (reference sequence). DNA of the CDR3: TGTGCCAGTAGTGCGCCTAATCAGCCCCAGCATTTT. Protein sequence: CASSAPNQPQHF.

This chain links TRBV11-3 with TRBJ2-2; perhaps TRBD1 as D (5 bases). Trimming took 6 bases from V and 6 from J, leaving 14 bases between them. The CDR3 is 14 amino acids. The germline V gene has CDR1 SGHNT and CDR2 YENEEA. CDR3 DNA: TGTGCCAGCAGAGGGGCTAAGAAGGCCGGGGAGCTGTTTTTT. Translated: CASRGAKKAGELFF.

The chain links TRBV6-5 to TRBJ1-2, with a possible D match to TRBD1 (6 bases). Germline V gives CDR1 MNHEY, CDR2 SVGAGI. The ends were cut back, 10 bases at V and 3 bases at J, with 15 bases in the middle. The CDR3 sequence is 13 residues long. CDR3 sequence: CATRTGSDYGYTF. For the CDR3, the DNA is TGTGCCACTCGAACAGGGTCGGACTATGGCTACACCTTC.

This chain links TRBV4-3 with TRBJ1-2; D ambiguous. V was clipped by 1 base and J by 4 bases, with 13 bases between them. CDR1 and CDR2 from the germline V gene are LGHNA and YSLEER. CDR3 length: 15 amino acids. CDR3 bases: TGCGCCAGCAGCCAAGTACCCGGAAGCGGCTATGGCTACACCTTC. Translation: CASSQVPGSGYGYTF.

The chain combines TRBV6-5 with TRBJ1-1, with 7 bases fitting TRBD1. Germline lookup yields CDR1 MNHEY and CDR2 SVGAGI. This CDR3 region has 13 residues. Trimming removed 2 bases from V and 8 bases from J; junction bases left unmatched: 5. CDR3 DNA: TGTGCCAGCAGTTACGCAGTGGACAGGGAAGCTTTCTTT. Its protein product is CASSYAVDREAFF.

This chain connects TRBV27 to TRBJ1-6, with 7 bases aligning to TRBD1. CDR3 size: 13 residues. V gave up 8 bases and J gave up 6 bases; unmatched junction bases: 4. The germline V gene has CDR1 MNHEY and CDR2 SMNVEV (reference sequence). CDR3 DNA sequence: TGTGCCAGCTCGACAGGGTTTAATTCACCCCTCCACTTT. It specifies CASSTGFNSPLHF.

This chain joins TRBV4-3 and TRBJ2-1; no clear D gene. The CDR3 consists of 14 residues. Germline V gene lookup returns CDR1 LGHNA and CDR2 YSLEER. V lost 1 base and J lost 4, with 8 bases in between. As DNA, the CDR3 is TGCGCCAGCAGCCAAGGGGCGGTTTACAATGAGCAGTTCTTC. Translating it yields CASSQGAVYNEQFF.

CDR3 sequence: CASSYPFRANRETQYF. For the CDR3, the DNA is TGTGCCAGCAGTTACCCTTTTAGGGCAAATCGGGAGACCCAGTACTTC. The chain recombines TRBV6-4 with TRBJ2-5; no clear D. Germline V gives CDR1 MRHNA, CDR2 SNTAGT. The CDR3 is 16 amino acids. Trimming shortened V by 5 bases and J by 5 bases, and 21 bases separated the two germline ends.

This clone was detected a few times. The rearrangement uses TRBV12-5 and TRBJ1-2; unclear D gene. Trimming removed 7 bases at V and 6 bases at J, with 15 bases between. The CDR3 consists of 13 residues. CDR1 and CDR2 from the germline V gene are LGHNT and FRNRAP. The chain's CDR3 is CASEGGRQNGYTF. CDR3 sequence (DNA): TGTGCTAGTGAGGGTGGACGACAAAATGGCTACACCTTC.

The rearrangement joins TRBV7-9 to TRBJ2-2; D remains ambiguous. CDR1 and CDR2 from the germline V gene are SEHNR and FQNEAQ (reference sequence). V was clipped by 5 bases and J by 5 bases, with 3 bases between them. CDR3 length: 11 residues. CDR3 sequence: CASSETGELFF. The DNA for the CDR3 is TGTGCCAGCAGCGAGACCGGGGAGCTGTTTTTT.

The chain has TRBV27 and TRBJ1-2; D is unclear. Germline V gives CDR1 MNHEY, CDR2 SMNVEV (reference sequence). Trimming shortened V by 5 bases and J by 6 bases, and 7 bases separated the two germline ends. This CDR3 comprises 11 residues. The CDR3 here is CASSAGDGYTF. CDR3 DNA sequence: TGTGCCAGCAGTGCTGGGGATGGCTACACCTTC.

The chain combines TRBV7-3 with TRBJ2-3; possibly TRBD1 or TRBD2 for D (5 bases each). V lost 2 bases, J lost 2 bases, and 11 bases lay in between. This CDR3 region has 15 residues. The germline CDR1 and CDR2 sequences are SGHTA and FQGTGA. Here the CDR3 DNA reads TGTGCCAGCAGCTTAGGGGGAACCCCCACAGATACGCAGTATTTT. This translates into CASSLGGTPTDTQYF.

The chain uses TRBV4-3 and TRBJ2-1; TRBD1 aligns across 8 bases. V dropped 3 bases and J dropped 3; count of bases not matched to a gene: 7. Germline CDR1 and CDR2: LGHNA and YSLEER. The CDR3 runs to 16 residues. The CDR3 nucleotides are TGCGCCAGCAGCCAGGACAGGGTGAAAGGCTACAATGAGCAGTTCTTC. It yields the protein CASSQDRVKGYNEQFF.

The chain recombines TRBV6-5 with TRBJ1-5; TRBD1 might be the D (5 bases). Trimming shortened V by 4 bases and J by 4 bases, and 8 bases separated the two germline ends. Germline CDR1 MNHEY, CDR2 SVGAGI. The CDR3 extends over 13 amino acids. CDR3 protein: CASSSGRNQPQHF. The DNA of the CDR3 is TGTGCCAGCAGTTCAGGGAGAAATCAGCCCCAGCATTTT.

The rearrangement uses TRBV4-2 and TRBJ2-1; 13 bases line up with TRBD2. Germline V lookup: CDR1 LGHNA, CDR2 YNFKEQ. The CDR3 spans 18 residues. V shed 3 bases and J 6 bases; nucleotides not matched to a gene: 11. CDR3 residues: CASSQTGTSGVRGNEQFF. CDR3 bases: TGTGCCAGCAGCCAGACCGGGACTAGCGGGGTGAGAGGCAATGAGCAGTTCTTC.

This clone was recorded only once. The J gene is TRBJ1-2, the V gene TRBV7-9; D not certain. Deletions cut 8 bases from V and 8 bases from J, with 12 bases between. In germline, CDR1 is SEHNR, CDR2 FQNEAQ (reference sequence). The CDR3 is made up of 11 amino acids. CDR3 amino acids: CASDTNGGYTF. CDR3 in DNA: TGTGCCAGCGACACGAACGGGGGCTACACCTTC.

This clone was counted a few times. V and J are TRBV16 and TRBJ2-7; no clear D. Trimming removed 6 bases from V and 3 bases from J, with 6 bases in between. There are 11 residues in the CDR3. Germline CDR1 is KGHSY and CDR2 is FQNENV. This CDR3 is CASSSNYEQYF. The CDR3 DNA is TGTGCCAGCAGTTCAAACTACGAGCAGTACTTC.

The chain uses TRBV27 and TRBJ1-1, with D uncertain. The V end was cut by 3 bases, the J end by 4 bases, with 12 bases between. Germline CDR1 is MNHEY and CDR2 is SMNVEV (reference sequence). The CDR3 has 14 amino acids. The CDR3 DNA reads as TGTGCCAGCAGTTTGCAGGCTCTGGGCACTGAAGCTTTCTTT. Its protein is CASSLQALGTEAFF.

The rearrangement links TRBV27 to TRBJ1-1; no clear D gene. Germline lookup yields CDR1 MNHEY and CDR2 SMNVEV (reference sequence). V was clipped by 5 bases and J by 1 base, with 8 bases between them. This CDR3 is built from 13 residues. The CDR3 region has the DNA TGTGCCAGCAGTCCGGACTCGAACACTGAAGCTTTCTTT. It encodes CASSPDSNTEAFF.

The chain employs TRBV19 and TRBJ1-6, with 8 bases that match TRBD1. Trimming removed 3 bases from V and 7 bases from J; junction bases left unmatched: 8. The germline V gene has CDR1 LNHDA and CDR2 SQIVND (reference sequence). This CDR3 is built from 16 residues. This chain's CDR3 is CASSISPGQENSPLHF. Here the CDR3 DNA reads TGTGCCAGTAGTATTTCACCGGGACAGGAGAATTCACCCCTCCACTTT.